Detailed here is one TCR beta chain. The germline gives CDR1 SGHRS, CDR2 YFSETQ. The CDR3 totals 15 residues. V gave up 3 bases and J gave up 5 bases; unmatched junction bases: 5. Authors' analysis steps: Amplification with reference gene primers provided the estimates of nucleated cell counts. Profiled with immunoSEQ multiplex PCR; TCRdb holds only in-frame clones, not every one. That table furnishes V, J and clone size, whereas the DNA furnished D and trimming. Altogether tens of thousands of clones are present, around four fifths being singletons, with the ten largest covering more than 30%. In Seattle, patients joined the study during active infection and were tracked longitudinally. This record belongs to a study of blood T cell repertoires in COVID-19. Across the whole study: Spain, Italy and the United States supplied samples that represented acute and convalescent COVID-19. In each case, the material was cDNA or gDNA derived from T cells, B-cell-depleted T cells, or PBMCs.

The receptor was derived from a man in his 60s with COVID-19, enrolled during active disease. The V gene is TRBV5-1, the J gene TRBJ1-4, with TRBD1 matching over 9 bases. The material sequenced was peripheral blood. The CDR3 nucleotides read TGCGCCAGCAGCTCCCGACAGGGGGAGAATGAAAAACTGTTTTTT. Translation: CASSSRQGENEKLFF.